One sample yielded the 23 T cell receptor beta chains listed below, sequenced in a study of blood T cell repertoires in COVID-19. Libraries were prepared by immunoSEQ multiplex PCR; TCRdb keeps only in-frame clonotypes and omits some of them. The table has around 120,000 clones, roughly 87% seen once. The sample taken for sequencing was peripheral blood. The receptors here all came from a man older than 75 with acute or convalescent COVID-19.

This chain joins TRBV5-1 and TRBJ1-2; 7 nucleotides line up with TRBD1. The CDR3 consists of 13 residues. Unmatched junction bases numbered 6, after V lost 4 bases and J lost 6 bases. The germline V gene encodes CDR1 SGHRS and CDR2 YFSETQ. The CDR3 DNA sequence: TGCGCCAGCAGCGAGGCAGGGGGGCATGGCTACACCTTC. It codes for CASSEAGGHGYTF.

The chain carries TRBV6-5 and TRBJ1-3, with a tentative D call TRBD1 (5 bases). The CDR3 extends over 15 amino acids. Germline lookup yields CDR1 MNHEY and CDR2 SVGAGI. Trimming took 8 bases from V and 0 from J, leaving 14 bases between them. CDR3 loop: CASRRETHSGNTIYF. In DNA form, the CDR3 reads TGTGCCAGCCGCAGGGAAACACACTCTGGAAACACCATATATTTT.

This chain connects TRBV12-5 to TRBJ2-3, with 13 bases fitting TRBD2. V was clipped by 3 bases and J by 5 bases; unmatched bases: 2. This CDR3 contains 15 residues. Germline CDR1 reads LGHNT; CDR2 reads FRNRAP. CDR3 sequence reads: CASGFGLAGEDTQYF. In DNA form, the CDR3 reads TGTGCTAGTGGTTTCGGACTAGCGGGGGAAGATACGCAGTATTTT. The complete variable domain, with remaining parts taken from reference TRBV12-5 and TRBJ2-3, reads DARVTQTPRHKVTEMGQEVTMRCQPILGHNTVFWYRQTMMQGLELLAYFRNRAPLDDSGMPKDRFSAEMPDATLATLKIQPSEPRDSAVYFCASGFGLAGEDTQYFGPGTRLTVL.

This clone appeared once. This chain connects TRBV30 to TRBJ2-2; D remains ambiguous. V lost 1 base and J 7 bases, leaving 13 bases between the germline ends. The CDR3 totals 14 residues. Germline lookup yields CDR1 GTSNPN and CDR2 SVGIG (reference sequence). CDR3 coding DNA: TGTGCCTGGAGTGGCGGATCGGTAGGCGGGGAGCTGTTTTTT. Amino acid sequence: CAWSGGSVGGELFF.

The rearrangement links TRBV18 to TRBJ1-2; 7 positions agree with TRBD1. This CDR3 contains 12 residues. The V gene end was trimmed by 4 bases and the J gene end by 6 bases; junction bases not matched to a gene: 2. The germline V gene encodes CDR1 KGHSH and CDR2 LQKENI. CDR3 bases: TGTGCCAGCTCACATACAGGGGATGGCTACACCTTC. Protein product: CASSHTGDGYTF.

The CDR3 is CASSLRGPEETQYF. In DNA, the CDR3 is TGTGCCAGCTCTCTTCGAGGGCCTGAAGAGACCCAGTACTTC. The chain joins TRBV18 to TRBJ2-5; possibly TRBD2 for D (5 bases). The CDR3 is 14 amino acids. Per the germline V gene, CDR1 is KGHSH and CDR2 is LQKENI. V was cut by 6 bases and J by 3 bases, with 14 bases left in between.

This rearrangement joins TRBV19 to TRBJ1-1; TRBD1 might be the D (6 bases). V gave up 1 base and J gave up 0 bases, with 15 bases separating them. CDR3 length equals 17 residues. The germline CDR1 and CDR2 sequences are LNHDA and SQIVND (reference sequence). CDR3 region: CASSIGTRGGLNTEAFF. In DNA form, the CDR3 reads TGTGCCAGTAGTATAGGTACTAGGGGGGGTTTGAACACTGAAGCTTTCTTT.

This sequence joins TRBV7-9 and TRBJ1-2; TRBD1 might be the D (6 bases). The CDR3 length is 14 residues. Germline loops: CDR1 SEHNR, CDR2 FQNEAQ (reference sequence). With 2 bases removed from V and 8 bases from J, the gap between germline ends came to 15 bases. The CDR3 loop reads CASSLIIQGGGYTF. The CDR3 coding sequence is TGTGCCAGCAGCTTAATTATACAGGGTGGCGGCTACACCTTC.

This clone has just a few counts. V is TRBV6-5 and J is TRBJ1-3; 7 nucleotides match TRBD1. The CDR3 consists of 15 residues. V trimming: 8 bases; J trimming: 0 bases; junction bases outside the gene matches: 7. Germline V CDR1 and CDR2: MNHEY, SVGAGI. CDR3 DNA sequence: TGTGCCAGCGGTAAGGGGGACAGCTCTGGAAACACCATATATTTT. Protein: CASGKGDSSGNTIYF.

The chain carries TRBV28 and TRBJ1-2; D uncertain. The V end was cut by 8 bases, the J end by 7 bases, with 8 bases between. The CDR3 sequence is 10 residues long. The germline V gene has CDR1 MDHEN and CDR2 SYDVKM. This CDR3 reads CASPLGGYTF. The CDR3 bases are TGTGCCAGCCCTCTCGGTGGCTACACCTTC.

Here the CDR3 reads CASSLLVKEGNTEAFF. Written as DNA, the CDR3 is TGTGCCAGCAGTTTATTGGTTAAGGAGGGGAACACTGAAGCTTTCTTT. This chain joins TRBV28 and TRBJ1-1; D is undetermined. V lost 1 base to trimming and J lost 1 base, with 13 bases between them. This CDR3 comprises 16 residues. Germline assignment: CDR1 MDHEN and CDR2 SYDVKM. Full variable domain (remainder filled in from reference TRBV28 and TRBJ1-1): DVKVTQSSRYLVKRTGEKVFLECVQDMDHENMFWYRQDPGLGLRLIYFSYDVKMKEKGDIPEGYSVSREKKERFSLILESASTNQTSMYLCASSLLVKEGNTEAFFGQGTRLTVV.

The chain recombines TRBV25-1 with TRBJ1-2, with 9 bases aligning to TRBD1. The V and J ends lost 6 bases and 1 base, in that order; junction bases with no gene match: 6. The CDR3 has 15 amino acids. Germline lookup yields CDR1 MGHDK and CDR2 SYGVNS. The CDR3 region is CASSGQGNRNYGYTF. The CDR3, as DNA: TGTGCCAGCAGCGGACAGGGGAACCGTAACTATGGCTACACCTTC.

The CDR3 sequence: CASSLGATDTQYF. In nucleotides, the CDR3 is TGTGCCAGCAGTCTGGGGGCGACAGATACGCAGTATTTT. The chain uses TRBV5-4 and TRBJ2-3, with D possibly TRBD1 on 6 matching bases. Germline V gives CDR1 SGHNT, CDR2 YYREEE (reference sequence). CDR3 length: 13 residues. V lost 5 bases to trimming and J lost 3 bases, with 10 bases between them.

On this clone itself: One end of the junction is discordant with germline, which a read error may explain. The chain carries TRBV20-1 and TRBJ1-4; the match to TRBD1 covers 10 bases. Germline V gene sequence: CDR1 DFQATT, CDR2 SNEGSKA (reference sequence). The CDR3 spans 8 residues. CDR3 sequence: CRTGGAVF. The DNA for the CDR3 is TGCAGGACAGGGGGCGCCGTTTTT.

Only one count was recorded for this clone. This chain uses TRBV7-3 with TRBJ2-1, with 14 nucleotides matching TRBD2. V shed 5 bases, J shed 5 bases, and the junction held 8 bases outside the gene matches. Germline V CDR1 and CDR2: SGHTA, FQGTGA. There are 17 residues in the CDR3. The DNA of the CDR3 is TGTGCCAGCAGCGCCGGGACTAGCGGGAGAAGGAACAATGAGCAGTTCTTC. Its translation: CASSAGTSGRRNNEQFF.

This chain links TRBV18 with TRBJ2-5; 13 bases are a match to TRBD2. The CDR3 covers 17 residues. J gave up 2 bases and V 1 base, and 4 bases lay outside the gene matches. Per the germline V gene, CDR1 is KGHSH and CDR2 is LQKENI. CDR3 sequence reads: CASSPQLAGGRQETQYF. For the CDR3, the DNA is TGTGCCAGCTCACCACAACTAGCGGGAGGGAGACAAGAGACCCAGTACTTC.

CDR3 DNA: TGTGCCAGCAGCTTTGGCTCTAGCACAGATACGCAGTATTTT. Translating it yields CASSFGSSTDTQYF. This rearrangement joins TRBV7-2 to TRBJ2-3; D unresolved. V was shortened by 3 bases and J by 0 bases, with 7 bases between the two germline ends. Germline CDR1 and CDR2: SGHTA and FQGNSA. The CDR3 runs 14 residues. The full variable domain, in which reference TRBV7-2 and TRBJ2-3 provide the parts outside the CDR3, is GAGVSQSPSNKVTEKGKDVELRCDPISGHTALYWYRQSLGQGLEFLIYFQGNSAPDKSGLPSDRFSAERTGGSVSTLTIQRTQQEDSAVYLCASSFGSSTDTQYFGPGTRLTVL.

Only a few counts were recorded for this clone. The rearrangement joins TRBV5-1 to TRBJ2-5, with a weak D call TRBD2 (6 bases). V lost 7 bases, J lost 1 base, and 11 bases lay in between. The CDR3 loop spans 13 amino acids. Germline CDR1 and CDR2: SGHRS and YFSETQ. The CDR3 reads CASADGGQETQYF. The CDR3 bases are TGCGCCAGCGCAGACGGGGGCCAAGAGACCCAGTACTTC. Full variable domain (rest looked up from reference TRBV5-1 and TRBJ2-5): KAGVTQTPRYLIKTRGQQVTLSCSPISGHRSVSWYQQTPGQGLQFLFEYFSETQRNKGNFPGRFSGRQFSNSRSEMNVSTLELGDSALYLCASADGGQETQYFGPGTRLLVL.

This rearrangement joins TRBV5-4 to TRBJ2-3; 11 nucleotides line up with TRBD1. The germline gives CDR1 SGHNT, CDR2 YYREEE (reference sequence). The ends lost 4 bases at V and 6 bases at J; junction bases unmatched: 10. The CDR3 is 16 amino acids. CDR3 loop: CASSLPGTGGSDTQYF. Here the CDR3 DNA reads TGTGCCAGCAGCCTGCCCGGGACAGGGGGATCGGATACGCAGTATTTT.

This sequence joins TRBV6-2 or TRBV6-3 and TRBJ1-1; TRBD1 matches at 9 bases. The germline V gene has CDR1 MNHEY and CDR2 SVGEGT. The V and J ends lost 3 bases and 7 bases, in that order; junction bases with no gene match: 9. This CDR3 region has 15 residues. As DNA, the CDR3 is TGTGCCAGCAGTTATACAGGGGGCAATGTAGTTGAAGCTTTCTTT. Amino acids: CASSYTGGNVVEAFF.

The chain joins TRBV27 to TRBJ1-2; tentatively, D is TRBD1 (5 bases). The V gene lost 7 bases and the J gene lost 7 bases, with 16 bases spanning the gap. This CDR3 spans 13 amino acids. CDR1 and CDR2 (germline): MNHEY, SMNVEV (reference sequence). CDR3 in DNA: TGTGCCAGCACCTCAACGTGGGGCAGTGGCTACACCTTC. Translated, it gives CASTSTWGSGYTF.

This clone was seen a single time. The gene calls are TRBV11-2 and TRBJ1-3; no firm D call. The CDR3 covers 17 residues. V lost 5 bases and J lost 0, with 17 bases in between. Germline assignment: CDR1 SGHAT and CDR2 FQNNGV. The CDR3 nucleotides read TGTGCCAGCAGCCGGACGGAGGTCACAAGCTCTGGAAACACCATATATTTT. Translation gives CASSRTEVTSSGNTIYF.

The gene calls are TRBV5-4 and TRBJ2-5, with a possible D match to TRBD1 (6 bases). Looked up from germline, CDR1 is SGHNT and CDR2 is YYREEE (reference sequence). The length of the CDR3 is 15 residues. Deletions cut 4 bases from V and 3 bases from J, with 16 bases between. DNA for the CDR3: TGTGCCAGCAGCCTCGGAGTGACAGGAGAAGAGACCCAGTACTTC. It yields the protein CASSLGVTGEETQYF.